The 2 T cell receptor beta chains given below trace back to one sample, sequenced in a study of response to subunit inactivated influenza vaccine. TCRdb reanalysed the RT-PCR reads using MiXCR and keeps one entry per CDR3 protein. The table includes hundreds of thousands of distinct CDR3 sequences, over 9.5% detected once. Specimen: PBMCs from blood, collected on the day of vaccination. The receptors stem from a man aged 45 to 65 who received an inactivated influenza vaccine.

The rearrangement links TRBV7-9 to TRBJ1-5; D may be TRBD1 (5 bases). Per the germline V gene, CDR1 is SEHNR and CDR2 is FQNEAQ (reference sequence). The CDR3 is 14 amino acids. The ends were cut back, 1 base at V and 7 bases at J, with 11 bases in the middle. CDR3 protein: CASSLGSGDQPQHF. In DNA, the CDR3 is TGTGCCAGCAGCTTAGGCTCTGGGGACCAGCCCCAGCATTTT.

The chain employs TRBV3-1 and TRBJ2-7, with D possibly being TRBD1 (6 bases). CDR3 length: 16 amino acids. Trimming removed 4 bases at V and 6 bases at J, with 22 bases between. Germline values: CDR1 LGHDT, CDR2 YNNKEL (reference sequence). The CDR3 sequence: CASSPYLGTQGFEQYF. The CDR3 region has the DNA TGTGCCAGCAGCCCATATTTAGGGACACAGGGATTCGAGCAGTACTTC.